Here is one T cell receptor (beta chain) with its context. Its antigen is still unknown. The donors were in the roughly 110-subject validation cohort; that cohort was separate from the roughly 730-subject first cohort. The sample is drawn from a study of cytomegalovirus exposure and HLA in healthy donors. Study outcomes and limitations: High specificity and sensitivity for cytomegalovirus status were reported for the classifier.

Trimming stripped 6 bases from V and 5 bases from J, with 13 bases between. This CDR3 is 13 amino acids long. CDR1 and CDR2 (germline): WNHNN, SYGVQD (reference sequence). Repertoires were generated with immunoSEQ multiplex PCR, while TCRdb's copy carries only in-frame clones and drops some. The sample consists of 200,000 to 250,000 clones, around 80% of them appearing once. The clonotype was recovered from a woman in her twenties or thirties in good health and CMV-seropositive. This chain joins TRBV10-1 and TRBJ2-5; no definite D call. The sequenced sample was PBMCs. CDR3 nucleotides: TGCGCCAGCAGGGCCTCAACCGCGGAGACCCAGTACTTC. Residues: CASRASTAETQYF.